This T cell receptor (beta chain) is drawn from a study of shared clonotypes between healthy human individuals. TCRdb's copy holds only in-frame clones and misses some; the assay was immunoSEQ multiplex PCR. This table has approximately 2,000,000 clones, around 95% appearing once. Positive CCR7 selection of CD45RO-negative cells yielded the naive CD8 cells, and terminally differentiated effector memory CD45RA+ cells were excluded. The sequenced sample consisted of naive CD8+ T cells from PBMCs. The clonotype comes from a man in his late teens or twenties in good health. Some clones in this sample may be carry-over from other donors' samples.

The CDR3 DNA is TGTGCCAGCAGCCCGACCCTGGACAGGGGGCCTTTCTACGAGCAGTACTTC. As protein: CASSPTLDRGPFYEQYF. The chain links TRBV7-9 to TRBJ2-5; TRBD1 aligns across 11 bases. The J call is doubtful: the DNA matches TRBJ2-7 better. The CDR3 has 17 amino acids. Germline V gene data show CDR1 as SEHNR and CDR2 as FQNEAQ (reference sequence).